One sample yielded the 28 T cell receptor beta chains listed below, sequenced in a study of blood T cell repertoires in COVID-19. Some clones are missing from TCRdb's copy, which holds only in-frame ones; the method was immunoSEQ multiplex PCR. The sample contains some 45,000 clones, 86% of which appear only once. Sequencing was performed on peripheral blood. All receptors derive from a human donor in a cohort sampled during active COVID-19.

The chain is built from TRBV7-2 and TRBJ1-2; 9 nucleotides match TRBD1. The CDR3 runs 15 residues. Germline values: CDR1 SGHTA, CDR2 FQGNSA. V was pared by 1 base and J by 4 bases, with 4 bases of the junction left unmatched. This chain's CDR3 is CASSLGGTGRYGYTF. CDR3 DNA sequence: TGTGCCAGCAGCTTAGGTGGGACAGGGCGCTATGGCTACACCTTC.

DNA of the CDR3: TGTGCCATCAAAGGCAGGACTAGACCCTACGAGCAGTACTTC. Amino acids: CAIKGRTRPYEQYF. The chain has TRBV6-5 and TRBJ2-7, with 7 bases identical to TRBD2. V dropped 10 bases and J dropped 2; count of bases not matched to a gene: 11. The CDR3 covers 14 residues. Germline-derived CDR1 and CDR2 are MNHEY and SVGAGI.

In DNA form, the CDR3 reads TGTGCCAGCTCCATCCGGACAGAAAAATCACCCCTCCACTTT. Protein sequence: CASSIRTEKSPLHF. This sequence joins TRBV6-5 and TRBJ1-6; D may be TRBD1 (6 bases). Germline-derived CDR1 and CDR2 are MNHEY and SVGAGI. CDR3 length: 14 amino acids. V was trimmed by 8 bases and J by 10 bases, leaving 18 bases between them.

This clone was seen a handful of times. The V and J genes are TRBV5-4 and TRBJ1-1, with D possibly matching TRBD1 (5 bases). The V gene's germline CDR1 is SGHNT and CDR2 YYREEE (reference sequence). The CDR3 length is 15 residues. Trimming stripped 1 base from V and 2 bases from J, with 12 bases between. In DNA form, the CDR3 reads TGTGCCAGCAGCTTGACGGGGGATGGAAACACTGAAGCTTTCTTT. Translated: CASSLTGDGNTEAFF.

This clone was counted between two and nine times. The J gene is TRBJ1-5, the V gene TRBV18, with TRBD1 identical over 8 bases. J lost 0 bases, V lost 6 bases, and 7 bases had no gene match. This CDR3 comprises 16 residues. Germline V gene sequence: CDR1 KGHSH, CDR2 LQKENI. This CDR3 is CASSPGQAYSNQPQHF. The CDR3 region has the DNA TGTGCCAGCTCGCCGGGACAGGCCTATAGCAATCAGCCCCAGCATTTT.

The rearrangement links TRBV7-8 to TRBJ2-1; TRBD2 matches at 9 bases. J gave up 15 bases and V 4 bases, and 10 bases lay outside the gene matches. Looked up from germline, CDR1 is SGHVS and CDR2 is FQNEAQ. The CDR3 totals 13 residues. The CDR3 loop is CASSSTRTSERFF. DNA of the CDR3: TGTGCCAGCAGCTCGACCAGGACTAGCGAACGGTTCTTC.

The J gene is TRBJ1-5, the V gene TRBV19, with D perhaps matching TRBD1 (6 bases). Per the germline V gene, CDR1 is LNHDA and CDR2 is SQIVND (reference sequence). There are 13 residues in the CDR3. V lost 7 bases and J lost 5, with 12 bases in between. The CDR3 coding sequence is TGTGCCAGTACCCAGACAGGAGATCAGCCCCAGCATTTT. Translation: CASTQTGDQPQHF. Full variable domain (outside the CDR3, taken from reference TRBV19 and TRBJ1-5): DGGITQSPKYLFRKEGQNVTLSCEQNLNHDAMYWYRQDPGQGLRLIYYSQIVNDFQKGDIAEGYSVSREKKESFPLTVTSAQKNPTAFYLCASTQTGDQPQHFGDGTRLSIL.

CDR3 sequence reads: CASNRQGNTGELFF. The CDR3 DNA follows: TGTGCCAGTAATAGACAGGGGAACACCGGGGAGCTGTTTTTT. The chain joins TRBV19 to TRBJ2-2, with 7 bases identical to TRBD1. The CDR3 loop spans 14 amino acids. V was pared by 7 bases and J by 1 base, with 3 bases of the junction left unmatched. Germline V gene lookup returns CDR1 LNHDA and CDR2 SQIVND (reference sequence).

The rearrangement joins TRBV21-1 to TRBJ2-3; TRBD2, the table's D call, was not compared with the DNA. TRBV21-1 is a pseudogene. The CDR3 is made up of 16 amino acids. The chain's CDR3 is CAGRPHGRGDPDTQYF. The CDR3 DNA follows: TGTGCCGGCAGACCGCATGGGCGGGGAGATCCTGATACGCAGTATTTT.

The gene calls are TRBV9 and TRBJ2-2; 8 bases fit TRBD2. J was trimmed by 2 bases and V by 0 bases; bases with no gene match: 3. CDR3 length: 16 amino acids. Per germline, CDR1 SGDLS and CDR2 YYNGEE. CDR3 loop: CASSVAGTRNTGELFF. In DNA, the CDR3 is TGTGCCAGCAGCGTAGCCGGGACTAGAAACACCGGGGAGCTGTTTTTT.

In its sample, this clone was seen once. This sequence joins TRBV6-4 and TRBJ1-2, with 8 nucleotides matching TRBD1. Germline V gene sequence: CDR1 MRHNA, CDR2 SNTAGT. This CDR3 contains 15 residues. The V segment lost 5 bases and the J segment 4 bases; nucleotides outside the gene matches: 9. This CDR3 is CASSPGQASFYGYTF. As DNA, the CDR3 is TGTGCCAGCAGTCCGGGACAGGCCAGCTTCTATGGCTACACCTTC.

The gene calls are TRBV3-1 (or the pseudogene TRBV3-2) and TRBJ2-6, with TRBD2 matching over 7 bases. The CDR3 totals 15 residues. The trim removed 4 bases at V and 4 bases at J, leaving 4 bases unmatched. Germline-derived CDR1 and CDR2 are LGHDT and YNNKEL (reference sequence). The DNA for the CDR3 is TGTGCCAGCAGCCGCGGGGGTTCCGGGGCCAACGTCCTGACTTTC. This codes for CASSRGGSGANVLTF.

The chain carries TRBV6-2 or TRBV6-3 and TRBJ2-1; TRBD2 matches at 7 bases. With 4 bases clipped from V and 10 bases from J, the junction kept 16 bases outside the gene matches. The CDR3 contains 16 residues. CDR1 MNHEY and CDR2 SVGEGT come from the germline V gene. This CDR3 reads CASSSLAGDGETEQFF. The CDR3 bases are TGTGCCAGCAGTTCTCTCGCGGGGGACGGTGAGACAGAGCAGTTCTTC.

The chain carries TRBV3-1 (or the pseudogene TRBV3-2) and TRBJ2-1; the match to TRBD1 covers 10 bases. Unmatched junction bases numbered 10, after V lost 4 bases and J lost 7 bases. The CDR3 loop spans 16 amino acids. CDR1 is LGHDT, CDR2 YNNKEL, per germline (reference sequence). The CDR3 spells CASSPETGGASNEQFF. The DNA for the CDR3 is TGTGCCAGCAGCCCGGAGACAGGGGGCGCGTCAAATGAGCAGTTCTTC.

The chain joins TRBV9 to TRBJ1-3; 8 bases are shared with TRBD1. V gave up 3 bases and J gave up 0 bases; unmatched junction bases: 5. This CDR3 is built from 16 residues. Germline V CDR1 and CDR2: SGDLS, YYNGEE. The CDR3 region has the DNA TGTGCCAGCAGCGCAGGACAGGGTTACTCTGGAAACACCATATATTTT. Protein product: CASSAGQGYSGNTIYF.

This chain joins TRBV9 and TRBJ2-5; no firm D call. V was shortened by 4 bases and J by 5 bases, with 21 bases between the two germline ends. CDR1 and CDR2 (germline): SGDLS, YYNGEE. This CDR3 is 16 amino acids long. CDR3: CASSHSQTFTPETQYF. DNA of the CDR3: TGTGCCAGCAGCCACTCTCAGACATTTACCCCGGAGACCCAGTACTTC.

This chain joins TRBV9 and TRBJ1-2; D remains unclear. CDR3 size: 13 residues. The ends were cut back, 0 bases at V and 4 bases at J, with 7 bases in the middle. Germline values: CDR1 SGDLS, CDR2 YYNGEE. The DNA for the CDR3 is TGTGCCAGCAGCGTAGAAGGGAGCTATGGCTACACCTTC. Translated, it gives CASSVEGSYGYTF. Full variable domain (rest looked up from reference TRBV9 and TRBJ1-2): DSGVTQTPKHLITATGQRVTLRCSPRSGDLSVYWYQQSLDQGLQFLIQYYNGEERAKGNILERFSAQQFPDLHSELNLSSLELGDSALYFCASSVEGSYGYTFGSGTRLTVV.

This clone was picked up one time. The rearrangement uses TRBV19 and TRBJ2-1, with D maybe TRBD2 (5 bases). The V and J ends lost 6 bases and 15 bases respectively, with 21 bases between them. This CDR3 region has 13 residues. Germline assignment: CDR1 LNHDA and CDR2 SQIVND (reference sequence). CDR3 residues: CASRPRTSERMFF. CDR3 coding DNA: TGTGCCAGTAGGCCCCGGACTTCAGAACGGATGTTCTTC.

The rearrangement uses TRBV19 and TRBJ2-1, with 10 bases matching TRBD2. V lost 5 bases and J lost 8; bases outside the gene matches: 6. The CDR3 runs 14 residues. Germline CDR1 and CDR2: LNHDA and SQIVND (reference sequence). Here the CDR3 DNA reads TGTGCCAGTAGTTCCGGGACTAGCGATGATGAGCAGTTCTTC. Its translation is CASSSGTSDDEQFF.

The chain combines TRBV5-5 with TRBJ1-5; D is unresolved. Germline CDR1 is SGHKS and CDR2 is YYEKEE (reference sequence). V lost 1 base, J lost 8 bases, and 10 bases lay in between. This CDR3 contains 13 residues. The CDR3 reads CASSLPPGKPQHF. The CDR3 DNA follows: TGTGCCAGCAGCTTGCCCCCCGGGAAGCCCCAGCATTTT.

This clone was detected once. The chain has TRBV18 and TRBJ2-1, with 8 bases fitting TRBD2. The junction had 3 bases not matched to a gene; V was cut back by 4 bases and J by 7 bases. This CDR3 spans 13 amino acids. Germline V gene data show CDR1 as KGHSH and CDR2 as LQKENI. In DNA, the CDR3 is TGTGCCAGCTCACAGGGGACTAGTAATGAGCAGTTCTTC. Its translation: CASSQGTSNEQFF.

The rearrangement joins TRBV7-9 to TRBJ1-1, with D maybe TRBD1 (5 bases). Deletions cut 0 bases from V and 6 bases from J, with 11 bases between. Germline values: CDR1 SEHNR, CDR2 FQNEAQ (reference sequence). The CDR3 is 14 residues long. Written as DNA, the CDR3 is TGTGCCAGCAGCTTAGCGGCGGGGACCCCTGAAGCTTTCTTT. Protein product: CASSLAAGTPEAFF. The variable domain in full, with the rest retrieved from reference TRBV7-9 and TRBJ1-1, is DTGVSQNPRHKITKRGQNVTFRCDPISEHNRLYWYRQTLGQGPEFLTYFQNEAQLEKSRLLSDRFSAERPKGSFSTLEIQRTEQGDSAMYLCASSLAAGTPEAFFGQGTRLTVV.

This rearrangement joins TRBV6-4 to TRBJ2-3, with 12 bases fitting TRBD2. The CDR3 length is 15 residues. The V gene's germline CDR1 is MRHNA and CDR2 SNTAGT. Unmatched junction bases numbered 1, after V lost 5 bases and J lost 1 base. CDR3: CASSRTSGGTDTQYF. The CDR3 coding sequence is TGTGCCAGCAGTCGGACTAGCGGGGGCACAGATACGCAGTATTTT.

The rearrangement uses TRBV19 and TRBJ2-7; TRBD2 matches 9 bases. The CDR3 is 17 amino acids. CDR1 and CDR2 (germline): LNHDA, SQIVND (reference sequence). V trimming: 1 base; J trimming: 0 bases; junction bases outside the gene matches: 7. The CDR3 coding sequence is TGTGCCAGTAGTATAGGCAGCGGGGGGCCCGTCTCCTACGAGCAGTACTTC. This encodes CASSIGSGGPVSYEQYF.

The rearrangement links TRBV28 to TRBJ1-3, with unresolved D. V lost 8 bases and J 0 bases, leaving 11 bases between the germline ends. This CDR3 spans 14 amino acids. Germline-derived CDR1 and CDR2 are MDHEN and SYDVKM. The CDR3: CASGETRSGNTIYF. The CDR3 DNA reads TGTGCCAGCGGAGAAACACGCTCTGGAAACACCATATATTTT.

The gene calls are TRBV18 and TRBJ2-5, with D possibly matching TRBD2 (6 bases). V dropped 3 bases and J dropped 4 bases, with 9 bases sitting between them. CDR3 length: 13 residues. Germline CDR1 and CDR2: KGHSH and LQKENI. CDR3 nucleotides: TGTGCCAGCTCACCGGGACTCCGAGAGACCCAGTACTTC. Its translation is CASSPGLRETQYF.

The chain combines TRBV24-1 with TRBJ2-3, with a weak D call TRBD2 (6 bases). CDR1 and CDR2 (germline): KGHDR, SFDVKD. This CDR3 region has 13 residues. V lost 9 bases, J lost 3 bases, and 12 bases lay in between. As DNA, the CDR3 is TGTGCCACCGCGCGGGGCGGTACAGATACGCAGTATTTT. This sequence encodes CATARGGTDTQYF.

The sample holds one count of this clone. The rearrangement links TRBV7-2 to TRBJ2-1; D is possibly TRBD2 (6 bases). V was pared by 4 bases and J by 2 bases, with 15 bases between. Germline V gene sequence: CDR1 SGHTA, CDR2 FQGNSA. The CDR3 is 16 residues long. The DNA for the CDR3 is TGTGCCAGCAGCTCGCTTCCGTCTAGCGCCTACAATGAGCAGTTCTTC. Translation gives CASSSLPSSAYNEQFF.